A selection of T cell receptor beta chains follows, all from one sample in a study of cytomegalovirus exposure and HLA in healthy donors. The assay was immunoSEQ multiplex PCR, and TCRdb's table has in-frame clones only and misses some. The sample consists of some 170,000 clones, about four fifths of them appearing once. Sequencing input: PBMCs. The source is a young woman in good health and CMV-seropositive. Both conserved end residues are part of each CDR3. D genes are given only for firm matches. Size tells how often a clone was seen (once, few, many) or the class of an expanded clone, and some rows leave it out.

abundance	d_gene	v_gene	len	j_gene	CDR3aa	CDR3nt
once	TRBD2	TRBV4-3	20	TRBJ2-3	CASSQGPGLAGGSGTDTQYF	TGCGCCAGCAGCCAAGGCCCTGGACTAGCGGGGGGGTCGGGCACAGATACGCAGTATTTT
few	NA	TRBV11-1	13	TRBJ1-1	CASSLRLNTEAFF	TGTGCCAGCAGCTTGCGCCTGAACACTGAAGCTTTCTTT
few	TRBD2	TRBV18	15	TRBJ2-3	CASSPLAAYTDTQYF	TGTGCCAGCTCACCGCTAGCGGCTTACACAGATACGCAGTATTTT
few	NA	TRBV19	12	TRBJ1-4	CASSMLDEKLFF	TGTGCCAGTAGTATGTTAGATGAAAAACTGTTTTTT
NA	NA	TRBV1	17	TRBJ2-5	CTSSQEVAASGQETQYF	TGCACCAGCAGCCAAGAAGTTGCTGCTAGCGGGCAAGAGACCCAGTACTTC
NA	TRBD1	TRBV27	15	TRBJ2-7	CASIGDRVIGYEQYF	TGTGCCAGCATCGGAGACAGGGTTATTGGCTACGAGCAGTACTTC
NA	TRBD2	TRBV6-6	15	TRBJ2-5	CASRSGLAGQETQYF	TGTGCCAGCAGATCCGGACTAGCGGGCCAAGAGACCCAGTACTTC
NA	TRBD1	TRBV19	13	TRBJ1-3	CASGQGSGNTIYF	TGTGCCAGTGGACAGGGTTCCGGAAACACCATATATTTT
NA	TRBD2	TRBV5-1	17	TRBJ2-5	CASTSGTSSRGGETQYF	TGCGCCAGCACCTCCGGGACTAGCTCACGAGGTGGGGAGACCCAGTACTTC
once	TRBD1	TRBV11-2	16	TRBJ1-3	CASSRNPTGGGNTIYF	TGTGCCAGCAGCCGGAACCCTACAGGGGGAGGAAACACCATATATTTT
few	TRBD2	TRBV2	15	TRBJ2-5	CASSGSGGTQETQYF	TGTGCCAGCAGTGGGTCCGGGGGGACCCAAGAGACCCAGTACTTC
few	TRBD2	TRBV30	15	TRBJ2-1	CAWTPGLALWDEQFF	TGTGCCTGGACCCCGGGACTAGCTCTGTGGGATGAGCAGTTCTTC
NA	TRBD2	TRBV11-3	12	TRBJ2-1	CASSVPSGEQFF	TGTGCCAGCAGCGTCCCTAGCGGTGAGCAGTTCTTC
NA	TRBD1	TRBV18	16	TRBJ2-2	CASSPTDRGGTGELFF	TGTGCCAGCTCACCAACGGACAGGGGGGGCACCGGGGAGCTGTTTTTT
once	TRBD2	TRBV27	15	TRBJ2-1	CASNKSGGNYNEQFF	TGTGCCAGCAACAAAAGCGGGGGAAACTACAATGAGCAGTTCTTC
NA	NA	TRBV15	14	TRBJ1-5	CATSRDRLGVAKHF	TGTGCCACCAGCAGAGATCGGTTGGGTGTAGCAAAGCATTTT
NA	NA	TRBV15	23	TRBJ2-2	CATSRDYPQEVLVLSANTGELFF	TGTGCCACCAGCAGAGATTATCCCCAAGAGGTTTTGGTTTTGAGCGCGAACACCGGGGAGCTGTTTTTT
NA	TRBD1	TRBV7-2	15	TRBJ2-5	CASSLRTGFKETQYF	TGTGCCAGCAGCTTGCGGACAGGGTTCAAGGAGACCCAGTACTTC
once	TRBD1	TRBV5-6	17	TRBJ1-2	CASSSPGTGYTSYGYTF	TGTGCCAGCAGCTCCCCCGGGACAGGCTATACTTCGTATGGCTACACCTTC
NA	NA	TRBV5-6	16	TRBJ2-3	CASSLYGGTSTDTQYF	TGTGCCAGCAGCTTGTACGGAGGGACCTCCACAGATACGCAGTATTTT
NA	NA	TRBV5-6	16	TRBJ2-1	CASSFLRGPGGNEQFF	TGTGCCAGCAGCTTCTTGCGGGGGCCGGGGGGCAATGAGCAGTTCTTC
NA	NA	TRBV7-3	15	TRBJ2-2	CASSPLAANTGELFF	TGTGCCAGCAGCCCCTTAGCAGCGAACACCGGGGAGCTGTTTTTT
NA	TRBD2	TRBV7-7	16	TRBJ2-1	CASSPSQAGVYNEQFF	TGTGCTAGCAGCCCGAGTCAAGCGGGGGTTTACAATGAGCAGTTCTTC
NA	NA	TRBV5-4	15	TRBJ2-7	CASSLAARGTYEQYF	TGTGCCAGCAGCTTGGCCGCCCGGGGGACCTACGAGCAGTACTTC
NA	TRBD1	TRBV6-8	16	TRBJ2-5	CASRDYRGHPKETQYF	TGTGCCAGCAGAGACTACAGGGGGCACCCCAAAGAGACCCAGTACTTC
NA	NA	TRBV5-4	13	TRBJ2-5	CASSRGASETQYF	TGTGCCAGCAGCCGGGGGGCCTCGGAGACCCAGTACTTC
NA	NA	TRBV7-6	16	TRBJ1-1	CASSLGFGEVGTEAFF	TGTGCCAGCAGCTTAGGCTTCGGGGAGGTAGGGACTGAAGCTTTCTTT
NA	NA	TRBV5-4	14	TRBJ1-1	CASSLDRGVTEAFF	TGTGCCAGCAGCTTGGATAGGGGTGTGACTGAAGCTTTCTTT
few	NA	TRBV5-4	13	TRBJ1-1	CASTYEANTEAFF	TGTGCCAGCACATACGAGGCGAACACTGAAGCTTTCTTT
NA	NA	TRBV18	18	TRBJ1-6	CASSLLSGRLRENSPLHF	TGTGCCAGCTCCCTCCTCAGTGGACGCCTCCGGGAGAATTCACCCCTCCACTTT
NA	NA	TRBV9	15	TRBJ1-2	CASSVGTGFFYGYTF	TGTGCCAGCAGCGTAGGAACAGGCTTCTTCTATGGCTACACCTTC
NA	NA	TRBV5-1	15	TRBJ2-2	CASSRGGVNTGELFF	TGCGCCAGCAGCCGAGGCGGGGTTAACACCGGGGAGCTGTTTTTT
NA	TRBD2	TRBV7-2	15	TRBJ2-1	CASSWGGVAGAEQFF	TGTGCCAGCAGCTGGGGGGGAGTAGCGGGGGCTGAGCAGTTCTTC
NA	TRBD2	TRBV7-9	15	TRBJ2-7	CASIPNSGGAYEQYF	TGTGCCAGCATTCCAAATAGCGGGGGAGCCTACGAGCAGTACTTC
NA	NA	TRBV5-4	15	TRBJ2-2	CASSLSSGNTGELFF	TGTGCCAGCAGCTTGAGTTCAGGGAACACCGGGGAGCTGTTTTTT
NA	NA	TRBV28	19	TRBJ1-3	CASSLRQYADLSTGNTIYF	TGTGCCAGCAGTTTGAGGCAGTATGCCGACCTTTCCACTGGAAACACCATATATTTT
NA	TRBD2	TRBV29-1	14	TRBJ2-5	CSVTERGTSETQYF	TGCAGCGTTACAGAGCGGGGGACGTCGGAGACCCAGTACTTC
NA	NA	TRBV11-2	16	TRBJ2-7	CASSLDGAGFRYEQYF	TGTGCCAGCAGCTTAGATGGGGCAGGGTTTAGGTACGAGCAGTACTTC
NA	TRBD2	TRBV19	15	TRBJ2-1	CASSIWGGSGNEQFF	TGTGCCAGTAGTATTTGGGGGGGGTCTGGGAATGAGCAGTTCTTC
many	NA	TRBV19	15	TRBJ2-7	CASSELDSSGYEQYF	TGTGCCAGTAGTGAGTTAGACAGTTCGGGTTACGAGCAGTACTTC
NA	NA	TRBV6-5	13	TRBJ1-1	CASSYSGVTEAFF	TGTGCCAGCAGTTACTCCGGGGTCACTGAAGCTTTCTTT
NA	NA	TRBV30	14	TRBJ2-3	CAWTERLGTDTQYF	TGTGCCTGGACCGAGCGTCTTGGCACAGATACGCAGTATTTT
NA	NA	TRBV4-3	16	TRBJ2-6	CASSQLTAGGANVLTF	TGCGCCAGCAGCCAGTTAACAGCGGGCGGGGCCAACGTCCTGACTTTC
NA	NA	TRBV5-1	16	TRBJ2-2	CASSLAKSANTGELFF	TGCGCCAGCAGCTTGGCCAAGAGTGCGAACACCGGGGAGCTGTTTTTT
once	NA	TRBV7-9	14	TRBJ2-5	CASSASGTQETQYF	TGTGCCAGCAGCGCCTCGGGGACTCAAGAGACCCAGTACTTC